The clone carrying this T cell receptor (beta chain) was observed a handful of times. Its antigen is unidentified. The data stem from a study of T cells in Graves' hyperthyroidism and ophthalmopathy. Study-level points and caveats: A 13 V-J signature model discriminated ophthalmopathy versus stable hyperthyroidism. The model made its ophthalmopathy prediction, and onset followed a median about 5.9 months later.

The CDR3 sequence is 15 residues long. V dropped 7 bases and J dropped 0 bases, with 13 bases sitting between them. These patients, aged 18 to 65, had recently diagnosed hyperthyroidism lasting under 2 months. TCR beta CDR3 regions were amplified from RNA transcripts. An initial round of RT-PCR targeting the TCR CDR3 relied on the HTBI primer set. In TCRdb, the multiplex PCR reads were re-called with MiXCR into one record per CDR3 protein. The sample has under 800,000 distinct CDR3 sequences, 14% seen once; the top ten hold about 9.4%. This chain connects TRBV12-3 or TRBV12-4 to TRBJ1-5; D is undetermined. The specimen was blood. The sequence was collected from a woman between 18 and 29 years old with Graves' hyperthyroidism. CDR3 amino acids: CASKRDFTSNQPQHF. The CDR3 DNA reads TGTGCCAGCAAGCGAGACTTTACTAGCAATCAGCCCCAGCATTTT.